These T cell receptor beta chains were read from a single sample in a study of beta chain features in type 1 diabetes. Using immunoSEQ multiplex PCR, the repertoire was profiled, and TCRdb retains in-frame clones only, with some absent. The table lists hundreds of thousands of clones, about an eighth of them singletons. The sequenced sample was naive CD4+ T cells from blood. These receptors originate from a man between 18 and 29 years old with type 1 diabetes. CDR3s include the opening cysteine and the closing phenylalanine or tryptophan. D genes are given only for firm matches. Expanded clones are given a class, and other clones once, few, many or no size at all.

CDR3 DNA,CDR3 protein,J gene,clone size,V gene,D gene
TGTGCCAGCAGTGAACTGGCCCAGGAGACCCAGTACTTC,CASSELAQETQYF,TRBJ2-5,.,TRBV6-1,.
TGCGCCAGCAGCTTGGGACAGGACTATGGCTACACCTTC,CASSLGQDYGYTF,TRBJ1-2,.,TRBV5-1,.
TGCGCCAGCAGCCAAGATCGCAGCGGGCCGAACACCGGGGAGCTGTTTTTT,CASSQDRSGPNTGELFF,TRBJ2-2,.,TRBV4-1,.
TGTGCCAGCAGTTTATGGGCCGGCGGTACCTACGAGCAGTACTTC,CASSLWAGGTYEQYF,TRBJ2-7,.,TRBV28,.
TGTGCCAGTAGTGCGGGACAGGGGAACTATGGCTACACCTTC,CASSAGQGNYGYTF,TRBJ1-2,.,TRBV19,TRBD1
TGTGCCAGCAGTCTTGACACGGCGCTTATGAACACTGAAGCTTTCTTT,CASSLDTALMNTEAFF,TRBJ1-1,.,TRBV28,.
TGTGCCAGCAAGGCTGGGGAGCAGTACTTC,CASKAGEQYF,TRBJ2-7,.,TRBV2,.
TGTGCCTGGAGTGTTGAGGGTCAGCCCCAGCATTTT,CAWSVEGQPQHF,TRBJ1-5,few,TRBV30,.
TGTGCCAGCAGTGCCCGGCAGGGACAATTCGACGAGCAGTACTTC,CASSARQGQFDEQYF,TRBJ2-7,.,TRBV6-1,.
TGTGCCAGCAGCTTAGATCCAGTTAATTCACCCCTCCACTTT,CASSLDPVNSPLHF,TRBJ1-6,.,TRBV7-9,.
TGTGCCTGGGGACAGGGAGCTCAAGAGACCCAGTACTTC,CAWGQGAQETQYF,TRBJ2-5,.,TRBV30,TRBD1
TGTGCCTGGAGCGAAAAAGGGACAGGGGGTCTCCAGCCCCAGCATTTT,CAWSEKGTGGLQPQHF,TRBJ1-5,few,TRBV30,TRBD1
TGTGCCAGCAGGGGAGGACAGGAGAACACTGAAGCTTTCTTT,CASRGGQENTEAFF,TRBJ1-1,few,TRBV4-2,TRBD1
TGTGCCGCGGAGGGGGGGCCCGGGGAGACCCAGTACTTC,CAAEGGPGETQYF,TRBJ2-5,.,TRBV30,.
TGCGCCAGCAGCAACACCGGGACCAGTACAGATACGCAGTATTTT,CASSNTGTSTDTQYF,TRBJ2-3,few,TRBV5-1,.
TGTGCCAGCTCACTGACCCCCACGGGGCAAGAGCAGTTCTTC,CASSLTPTGQEQFF,TRBJ2-1,.,TRBV18,.
TGTGCCTGGAGCGAGTCCGGGGAGCTGTTTTTT,CAWSESGELFF,TRBJ2-2,.,TRBV30,.
TGTGCCAGCAGTTTGAGGGGCTCCTACGAGCAGTACTTC,CASSLRGSYEQYF,TRBJ2-7,.,TRBV28,.
TGTGCCTGGAGTGAAACAGGGGAATATCTGCCCCAGCATTTT,CAWSETGEYLPQHF,TRBJ1-5,.,TRBV30,TRBD1
TGTGCCAGCAGCCCGACAGGGAATGAGCAGTTCTTC,CASSPTGNEQFF,TRBJ2-1,.,TRBV6-6,TRBD1
TGTGCCAGCAGCCCTAGAGGGACGAACACCGGGGAGCTGTTTTTT,CASSPRGTNTGELFF,TRBJ2-2,few,TRBV21-1,.
TGCAGCGTCCCGACTAATTACAATGAGCAGTTCTTC,CSVPTNYNEQFF,TRBJ2-1,.,TRBV29-1,.
TGTGCCAGCAGCCATGCCTCTGGAAACACCATATATTTT,CASSHASGNTIYF,TRBJ1-3,.,TRBV14,.
TGTGCCTGGAGGATAACATCGGGCTATGGCTACACCTTC,CAWRITSGYGYTF,TRBJ1-2,.,TRBV30,.
TGCGCCAGCAGCGCCCAGAGGACCCAGTACTTC,CASSAQRTQYF,TRBJ2-5,few,TRBV5-1,.
TGCGCCAGCAGCCAAGGACAGGGGGATAATGAAAAACTGTTTTTT,CASSQGQGDNEKLFF,TRBJ1-4,few,TRBV4-1,TRBD1
TGTGCCAGCAGTTCCCGGTACGAGCAGTACTTC,CASSSRYEQYF,TRBJ2-7,.,TRBV6-6,.
TGTGCCAGCAGCTTGCTAGGGCAAGAGACCCAGTACTTC,CASSLLGQETQYF,TRBJ2-5,.,TRBV11-2,.
TGTGCCAGCAGGGTTGTGGGAAACTATGGCTACACCTTC,CASRVVGNYGYTF,TRBJ1-2,few,TRBV28,.
TGTGCCAGCAGCCCTCTTAGCGGGGAGCTGTTTTTT,CASSPLSGELFF,TRBJ2-2,.,TRBV27,.
TGTGCCAGTAGTTGGGTGCCAAGCACTGAAGCTTTCTTT,CASSWVPSTEAFF,TRBJ1-1,few,TRBV19,.
TGTGCCAGCAGTTCATACTTACAGGGTGACAATCAGCCCCAGCATTTT,CASSSYLQGDNQPQHF,TRBJ1-5,.,TRBV6-5,.
TGTGCCAGCAGTTTGACGGGGTTAGATGGCTACACCTTC,CASSLTGLDGYTF,TRBJ1-2,few,TRBV28,.
TGCGCCAGCAGCCTACAGGGGTTTCAGACTGAAGCTTTCTTT,CASSLQGFQTEAFF,TRBJ1-1,few,TRBV5-1,TRBD1
TGTGCCAGCAGCGCCCGACAGGGGATAACCTACGAGCAGTACTTC,CASSARQGITYEQYF,TRBJ2-7,few,TRBV7-8,TRBD1
TGTGCCAGCAGCTTCCCCGACAGGGTTATCCACGAGCAGTACTTC,CASSFPDRVIHEQYF,TRBJ2-7,few,TRBV5-6,TRBD1
TGTGCCTGGAGTGCTGGGGGGACTCAGCCCCAGCATTTT,CAWSAGGTQPQHF,TRBJ1-5,few,TRBV30,.
TGTGCCAGCAGCCCCATAGCGGGGGGGCCCAATGAGCAGTTCTTC,CASSPIAGGPNEQFF,TRBJ2-1,.,TRBV7-6,TRBD2
TGTGCCAGCAGCTCGACAGGGTTAGTCGACACTGAAGCTTTCTTT,CASSSTGLVDTEAFF,TRBJ1-1,.,TRBV7-6,TRBD1
TGTGCCAGTAGTATAGGTAGCGGGGAAGTCGGCCAGTACTTC,CASSIGSGEVGQYF,TRBJ2-5,.,TRBV19,TRBD2
TGTGCCTGGAGTGTACTAGTGGGCCGGAATGAGCAGTTCTTC,CAWSVLVGRNEQFF,TRBJ2-1,.,TRBV30,.
TGTGCCAGTAGCTACGGACAGGGAGGTGAAAAACTGTTTTTT,CASSYGQGGEKLFF,TRBJ1-4,.,TRBV19,TRBD1
TGCGCCAGCAGCCAAGAGGGGTACGCTTGGCAGGGTAAAGAAGAGACCCAGTACTTC,CASSQEGYAWQGKEETQYF,TRBJ2-5,.,TRBV4-1,.
TGTGCCTGTTCTGGGCAGAATAACTATGGCTACACCTTC,CACSGQNNYGYTF,TRBJ1-2,.,TRBV30,.
TGTGCCAGCAGCCGACCGGGACAGGCAAGCTCTTACGAGCAGTACTTC,CASSRPGQASSYEQYF,TRBJ2-7,few,TRBV28,TRBD1
TGCGCCAGCAGCTTGGCGAGTTTCAACTATGGCTACACCTTC,CASSLASFNYGYTF,TRBJ1-2,few,TRBV5-1,.
TGTGCCAGCAGTCGGGGGGGCGAGCAGTACTTC,CASSRGGEQYF,TRBJ2-7,.,TRBV27,TRBD2
TGTGCCAGCAGCTTAGGCGCAGGCCCGCGGGAGCAGTACTTC,CASSLGAGPREQYF,TRBJ2-7,few,TRBV7-2,.
TGCGCCAGCAGCCGAGGGACAGGGGGAGGTCAGCCCCAGCATTTT,CASSRGTGGGQPQHF,TRBJ1-5,.,TRBV4-1,TRBD1
TGTGCCAGCAGCTCGGACGGGTACTATGGCTACACCTTC,CASSSDGYYGYTF,TRBJ1-2,.,TRBV7-9,.
TGCAGCGTTGAAGAAGTTCGCGGCCAGTACTTC,CSVEEVRGQYF,TRBJ2-7,.,TRBV29-1,.
TGTGCCAGCAGCTTAGCGGGTGGAGGGGTTCATGGCTACACCTTC,CASSLAGGGVHGYTF,TRBJ1-2,.,TRBV7-9,.
TGTGCCTGGGGGAGGTTCACAGATACGCAGTATTTT,CAWGRFTDTQYF,TRBJ2-3,.,TRBV30,.
TGTGCCAGCAGTTTGGCGGCTGAGGGGTCCTACGAGCAGTACTTC,CASSLAAEGSYEQYF,TRBJ2-7,.,TRBV28,.
TGTGCCAGCAGTGAATGGGCGAATGAGCAGTTCTTC,CASSEWANEQFF,TRBJ2-1,.,TRBV6-5,.